This section outlines one TCR beta chain sequence together with its context. Per the authors' pipeline: Nucleated cell counts were estimated from reference gene primer amplification. Data came from immunoSEQ multiplex PCR; TCRdb stores just in-frame clones and leaves some out. V and J calls and clone size follow that table, whereas D and trimming were derived from the DNA. Of around 80,000 clones listed, just over 85% are singletons. The data stem from a study of blood T cell repertoires in COVID-19. With V trimmed by 5 bases and J by 4 bases, 8 bases remained unmatched. The germline V gene encodes CDR1 MNHEY and CDR2 SVGEGT. This CDR3 region has 15 residues.

V gene TRBV6-2 or TRBV6-3 combines with J gene TRBJ2-5, with 9 positions matching TRBD1. Material: peripheral blood. This TCR came from a woman aged 80 or over with acute or convalescent COVID-19. The CDR3 DNA sequence: TGTGCCAGCAGTCAGGGACAGGGTGGAGGAGAGACCCAGTACTTC. It is translated as CASSQGQGGGETQYF.